A selection of T cell receptor beta chains follows, all from one sample in a study of glioma-infiltrating T cells after dendritic cell vaccination. Sequencing was performed with immunoSEQ multiplex PCR; in TCRdb, only in-frame clones are kept and a portion is missing. The table lists 91,000 or so clones, more than 70% of them singletons, with 5.4% in the top ten. Sequenced here: blood, sampled after dendritic cell vaccination. These receptors came from a human donor with glioblastoma. Both conserved end residues are part of each CDR3. The D gene is left open where the match is weak. Clone sizes are given selectively: once, few, many, or a class where the clone is expanded.

cdr3_aa: CASSPDRTSYEQYF
cdr3_nt: TGTGCCAGCTCACCCGACAGGACCTCCTACGAGCAGTACTTC
j_call: TRBJ2-7
d_call: -
clone_size: -
v_call: TRBV18

cdr3_aa: CASSLLGNTEAFF
cdr3_nt: TGTGCCAGCAGTTTACTCGGGAACACTGAAGCTTTCTTT
j_call: TRBJ1-1
d_call: -
clone_size: -
v_call: TRBV6-5

cdr3_aa: CASSYTGAEQYF
cdr3_nt: TGCGCCAGCAGTTACACAGGGGCCGAGCAGTACTTC
j_call: TRBJ2-7
d_call: TRBD1
clone_size: -
v_call: TRBV5-1

cdr3_aa: CASRIQGGTEAFF
cdr3_nt: TGTGCCAGTAGGATACAGGGAGGCACTGAAGCTTTCTTT
j_call: TRBJ1-1
d_call: -
clone_size: -
v_call: TRBV19

cdr3_aa: CASSPDGTRSYNEQFF
cdr3_nt: TGCGCCAGCAGCCCGGACGGGACTAGAAGTTACAATGAGCAGTTCTTC
j_call: TRBJ2-1
d_call: TRBD2
clone_size: -
v_call: TRBV5-1

cdr3_aa: CASSLLTGMGNTIYF
cdr3_nt: TGCGCCAGCAGCCTCCTCACGGGAATGGGAAACACCATATATTTT
j_call: TRBJ1-3
d_call: -
clone_size: -
v_call: TRBV5-1

cdr3_aa: CASSDNTDSYNQPQHF
cdr3_nt: TGTGCCAGCAGTGACAATACAGATAGTTATAATCAGCCCCAGCATTTT
j_call: TRBJ1-5
d_call: -
clone_size: -
v_call: TRBV25-1

cdr3_aa: CASSQDPPDSAPVDEQFF
cdr3_nt: TGCGCCAGCAGCCAAGATCCCCCGGACTCAGCGCCTGTTGATGAGCAGTTCTTC
j_call: TRBJ2-1
d_call: -
clone_size: -
v_call: TRBV4-1

cdr3_aa: CASSIDGTGAYEQYF
cdr3_nt: TGTGCCAGTAGTATAGACGGGACAGGAGCCTACGAGCAGTACTTC
j_call: TRBJ2-7
d_call: TRBD1
clone_size: -
v_call: TRBV19

cdr3_aa: CASSSDTVNTEAFF
cdr3_nt: TGCGCCAGCAGCTCAGACACCGTGAACACTGAAGCTTTCTTT
j_call: TRBJ1-1
d_call: -
clone_size: -
v_call: TRBV5-1

cdr3_aa: CATSRAQGSSRPQHF
cdr3_nt: TGTGCCACCAGCAGGGCCCAGGGATCGAGTCGTCCCCAGCATTTT
j_call: TRBJ1-5
d_call: -
clone_size: -
v_call: TRBV15

cdr3_aa: CASSLLVRDEQYF
cdr3_nt: TGTGCCAGCAGCTTACTCGTCAGGGACGAGCAGTACTTC
j_call: TRBJ2-7
d_call: -
clone_size: few
v_call: TRBV7-9

cdr3_aa: CASHGPSGKHEQYF
cdr3_nt: TGTGCCAGCCACGGCCCTAGCGGGAAACACGAGCAGTACTTC
j_call: TRBJ2-7
d_call: TRBD2
clone_size: -
v_call: TRBV6-6

cdr3_aa: CASSIGATTTDTQYF
cdr3_nt: TGTGCCAGTAGTATTGGGGCCACCACCACAGATACGCAGTATTTT
j_call: TRBJ2-3
d_call: -
clone_size: once
v_call: TRBV19

cdr3_aa: CAWNEVANEKLFF
cdr3_nt: TGTGCCTGGAATGAGGTTGCTAATGAAAAACTGTTTTTT
j_call: TRBJ1-4
d_call: -
clone_size: -
v_call: TRBV30

cdr3_aa: CASSPKGQLNTEAFF
cdr3_nt: TGTGCCAGCTCACCAAAGGGACAGCTAAACACTGAAGCTTTCTTT
j_call: TRBJ1-1
d_call: TRBD1
clone_size: -
v_call: TRBV18

cdr3_aa: CASSRDAGGTDTQYF
cdr3_nt: TGTGCCAGCAGTCGCGATGCGGGAGGCACAGATACGCAGTATTTT
j_call: TRBJ2-3
d_call: TRBD2
clone_size: -
v_call: TRBV6-4

cdr3_aa: CAREREGSTDTQYF
cdr3_nt: TGTGCCAGAGAGCGGGAGGGAAGCACAGATACGCAGTATTTT
j_call: TRBJ2-3
d_call: TRBD2
clone_size: -
v_call: TRBV2

cdr3_aa: CASSSPSLLGGANTEAFF
cdr3_nt: TGTGCCAGCAGCTCCCCATCTTTATTAGGAGGGGCGAACACTGAAGCTTTCTTT
j_call: TRBJ1-1
d_call: -
clone_size: once
v_call: TRBV4-2

cdr3_aa: CASSGTVQETQYF
cdr3_nt: TGTGCCAGTAGCGGGACAGTCCAAGAGACCCAGTACTTC
j_call: TRBJ2-5
d_call: TRBD1
clone_size: -
v_call: TRBV19

cdr3_aa: CASSELAGFSANTGELFF
cdr3_nt: TGTGCCAGCAGTGAACTAGCGGGGTTTTCCGCGAACACCGGGGAGCTGTTTTTT
j_call: TRBJ2-2
d_call: TRBD2
clone_size: once
v_call: TRBV2

cdr3_aa: CASSLGGLTWGTEAFF
cdr3_nt: TGCGCCAGCAGCCTAGGGGGCCTCACTTGGGGGACTGAAGCTTTCTTT
j_call: TRBJ1-1
d_call: TRBD1
clone_size: -
v_call: TRBV5-1

cdr3_aa: CASSRTGVNTEAFF
cdr3_nt: TGTGCCAGCAGTCGGACAGGGGTGAACACTGAAGCTTTCTTT
j_call: TRBJ1-1
d_call: TRBD1
clone_size: -
v_call: TRBV6-5

cdr3_aa: CASSLTSGAGGRNEQFF
cdr3_nt: TGTGCCAGCAGCTTAACGTCAGGAGCAGGGGGGCGCAATGAGCAGTTCTTC
j_call: TRBJ2-1
d_call: -
clone_size: -
v_call: TRBV7-3

cdr3_aa: CASSLHSNQPQHF
cdr3_nt: TGTGCCAGCTCACTCCATAGCAATCAGCCCCAGCATTTT
j_call: TRBJ1-5
d_call: -
clone_size: -
v_call: TRBV18

cdr3_aa: CASSLDLAGSTDTQYF
cdr3_nt: TGTGCCAGCAGCTTAGATCTAGCGGGGAGCACAGATACGCAGTATTTT
j_call: TRBJ2-3
d_call: TRBD2
clone_size: -
v_call: TRBV7-9

cdr3_aa: CASSPSGSSYNEQFF
cdr3_nt: TGTGCCAGCAGTCCTAGCGGGAGCTCCTACAATGAGCAGTTCTTC
j_call: TRBJ2-1
d_call: TRBD2
clone_size: -
v_call: TRBV5-4

cdr3_aa: CASSLDRGWTEAFF
cdr3_nt: TGTGCCAGCAGCTTAGACAGGGGTTGGACTGAAGCTTTCTTT
j_call: TRBJ1-1
d_call: TRBD1
clone_size: -
v_call: TRBV7-9

cdr3_aa: CASSPWTSGYPWELFF
cdr3_nt: TGTGCCAGCAGTCCATGGACTAGCGGGTATCCTTGGGAGCTGTTTTTT
j_call: TRBJ2-2
d_call: TRBD2
clone_size: -
v_call: TRBV28

cdr3_aa: CASSRTSGVRPEQFF
cdr3_nt: TGTGCCAGCAGCCGGACTAGCGGGGTACGACCTGAACAGTTCTTC
j_call: TRBJ2-1
d_call: TRBD2
clone_size: -
v_call: TRBV2

cdr3_aa: CASSWVGGRLAYEQYF
cdr3_nt: TGTGCCAGCAGTTGGGTGGGAGGAAGGTTGGCCTACGAGCAGTACTTC
j_call: TRBJ2-7
d_call: -
clone_size: -
v_call: TRBV27

cdr3_aa: CASSLVHPGRQGRWIHGYTF
cdr3_nt: TGCGCCAGCAGCTTAGTACACCCGGGCAGACAGGGTCGCTGGATCCATGGCTACACCTTC
j_call: TRBJ1-2
d_call: TRBD1
clone_size: -
v_call: TRBV5-1

cdr3_aa: CASSPLRYEQYF
cdr3_nt: TGTGCCAGCAGCCCTCTCCGGTACGAGCAGTACTTC
j_call: TRBJ2-7
d_call: -
clone_size: -
v_call: TRBV7-9

cdr3_aa: CASSPTTGIMNTEAFF
cdr3_nt: TGTGCCAGCTCACCCACGACAGGCATCATGAACACTGAAGCTTTCTTT
j_call: TRBJ1-1
d_call: -
clone_size: -
v_call: TRBV18

cdr3_aa: CASSEMGDLVWTDTQYF
cdr3_nt: TGTGCCAGCAGTGAGATGGGAGATTTGGTGTGGACAGATACGCAGTATTTT
j_call: TRBJ2-3
d_call: -
clone_size: few
v_call: TRBV2

cdr3_aa: CASSQGPILGGTEAFF
cdr3_nt: TGCGCCAGCAGCCAGGGGCCGATATTAGGGGGCACTGAAGCTTTCTTT
j_call: TRBJ1-1
d_call: -
clone_size: -
v_call: TRBV4-1

cdr3_aa: CAWTQEGAWGGGETQYF
cdr3_nt: TGTGCCTGGACACAGGAAGGGGCTTGGGGAGGGGGGGAGACCCAGTACTTC
j_call: TRBJ2-5
d_call: -
clone_size: -
v_call: TRBV30

cdr3_aa: CASSPRRTGTGELFF
cdr3_nt: TGTGCCAGCTCACCACGACGGACAGGAACCGGGGAGCTGTTTTTT
j_call: TRBJ2-2
d_call: TRBD1
clone_size: once
v_call: TRBV18

cdr3_aa: CASSLSGRAQETQYF
cdr3_nt: TGTGCCAGCAGCTTAAGTGGGAGGGCCCAAGAGACCCAGTACTTC
j_call: TRBJ2-5
d_call: TRBD2
clone_size: -
v_call: TRBV7-6

cdr3_aa: CASSEFGGYHTF
cdr3_nt: TGTGCCAGCAGTGAGTTTGGGGGGTACCACACCTTC
j_call: TRBJ1-2
d_call: -
clone_size: -
v_call: TRBV6-1

cdr3_aa: CASSLEGIEQYF
cdr3_nt: TGCGCCAGCAGCTTGGAGGGGATTGAGCAGTACTTC
j_call: TRBJ2-7
d_call: -
clone_size: -
v_call: TRBV5-1

cdr3_aa: CASSAGGNYGYTF
cdr3_nt: TGTGCCAGCAGCGCAGGGGGGAACTATGGCTACACCTTC
j_call: TRBJ1-2
d_call: TRBD1
clone_size: -
v_call: TRBV9

cdr3_aa: CASSSSTGFFTEAFF
cdr3_nt: TGTGCCAGCAGCTCAAGCACAGGGTTCTTCACTGAAGCTTTCTTT
j_call: TRBJ1-1
d_call: -
clone_size: -
v_call: TRBV7-9

cdr3_aa: CASSDTYRDRATNEKLFF
cdr3_nt: TGTGCCAGCAGTGACACCTACCGGGACAGGGCAACTAATGAAAAACTGTTTTTT
j_call: TRBJ1-4
d_call: TRBD1
clone_size: -
v_call: TRBV6-4

cdr3_aa: CASSLADRGNTEAFF
cdr3_nt: TGTGCCAGCAGCTTGGCCGACAGGGGGAACACTGAAGCTTTCTTT
j_call: TRBJ1-1
d_call: TRBD1
clone_size: -
v_call: TRBV5-6

cdr3_aa: CASTFVPAGELFF
cdr3_nt: TGTGCCAGCACATTTGTTCCAGCCGGGGAGCTGTTTTTT
j_call: TRBJ2-2
d_call: -
clone_size: -
v_call: TRBV27

cdr3_aa: CATNIAGDYEQYF
cdr3_nt: TGTGCCACCAACATAGCGGGAGACTACGAGCAGTACTTC
j_call: TRBJ2-7
d_call: TRBD2
clone_size: -
v_call: TRBV10-3

cdr3_aa: CASSPRGGPYGYTF
cdr3_nt: TGTGCCAGCAGCCCACGGGGGGGACCCTATGGCTACACCTTC
j_call: TRBJ1-2
d_call: -
clone_size: -
v_call: TRBV14

cdr3_aa: CASTTGGAIVTEAFF
cdr3_nt: TGTGCCAGTACCACCGGAGGGGCGATTGTAACTGAAGCTTTCTTT
j_call: TRBJ1-1
d_call: -
clone_size: -
v_call: TRBV19

cdr3_aa: CASSYGTGGGYTF
cdr3_nt: TGTGCCAGCAGTTACGGGACAGGCGGCGGCTACACCTTC
j_call: TRBJ1-2
d_call: TRBD1
clone_size: -
v_call: TRBV6-5

cdr3_aa: CASSRLAGALSSYEQYF
cdr3_nt: TGTGCCAGCAGCCGCCTAGCGGGGGCCCTATCTTCCTACGAGCAGTACTTC
j_call: TRBJ2-7
d_call: TRBD2
clone_size: -
v_call: TRBV7-8

cdr3_aa: CASSKGTPPEAFF
cdr3_nt: TGTGCCAGCTCAAAAGGGACACCCCCTGAAGCTTTCTTT
j_call: TRBJ1-1
d_call: -
clone_size: -
v_call: TRBV18

cdr3_aa: CASSLPGTGGFGYTF
cdr3_nt: TGTGCCAGCAGCCTCCCAGGGACAGGGGGCTTTGGCTACACCTTC
j_call: TRBJ1-2
d_call: TRBD1
clone_size: -
v_call: TRBV28